The clone carrying this TCR beta chain has a count of ten or more. Its antigen is still unknown. Germline CDR1 reads SGHAT; CDR2 reads FQNNGV. V shed 5 bases and J shed 3 bases, with 12 bases lying between them. CDR3 size: 14 residues. This specimen belongs to a study of T cells in Graves' hyperthyroidism and ophthalmopathy. Study-level results: Ophthalmopathy was distinguished from stable hyperthyroidism by 13 V-J signatures.

Diagnostic decisions used clinical symptoms, serum thyroxine and TRAb, thyroid ultrasound and orbital computed tomography. Drawn at first hyperthyroidism diagnosis, the blood sample preceded any ophthalmopathy symptoms. Fresh 10 ml peripheral blood yielded PBMCs. RNA transcripts gave rise to amplified TCR beta CDR3 regions. The TCR CDR3 was amplified in a first-round RT-PCR using the HTBI primer set. One entry per CDR3 protein results from TCRdb running MiXCR on the multiplex PCR reads. Of more than 300,000 distinct CDR3 sequences listed, about 18% were seen once; the top ten hold roughly 35%. The chain uses TRBV11-2 and TRBJ2-3, with D tentatively TRBD2 (6 bases). Material for sequencing was blood. The TCR comes from a woman in her 30s with Graves' hyperthyroidism that later progressed to Graves' ophthalmopathy. CDR3 amino acids: CASSPPAGTDTQYF. In DNA form, the CDR3 reads TGTGCCAGCAGCCCCCCTGCGGGGACAGATACGCAGTATTTT.